What follows are 17 T cell receptor beta chains derived from one specimen sequenced in a study of beta chain features in type 1 diabetes. As every portion of the isolated RNA was reverse transcribed, the sequencing read expressed TCRB transcripts. Libraries were prepared by immunoSEQ multiplex PCR; TCRdb keeps only in-frame clonotypes and omits some of them. This table has about 160,000 clones, about 9.8% appearing once. Sequenced: central memory CD4+ T cells from blood. The receptors originated from a woman aged 18-29 years in good health.

This clone occurred a few times. This CDR3 reads CASSPGLWDRGDYNEQFF. For the CDR3, the DNA is TGTGCCAGCAGCCCAGGTTTATGGGACAGGGGGGACTACAATGAGCAGTTCTTC. The rearrangement joins TRBV11-3 to TRBJ2-1; 11 nucleotides line up with TRBD1. V shed 5 bases, J shed 3 bases, and the junction held 12 bases outside the gene matches. The CDR3 has 18 amino acids. From germline, CDR1 is SGHNT and CDR2 YENEEA. The variable domain in full, completed from reference TRBV11-3 and TRBJ2-1, reads EAGVVQSPRYKIIEKKQPVAFWCNPISGHNTLYWYLQNLGQGPELLIRYENEEAVDDSQLPKDRFSAERLKGVDSTLKIQPAELGDSAVYLCASSPGLWDRGDYNEQFFGPGTRLTVL.

This clone came up a few times. The chain has TRBV7-9 and TRBJ2-6; D is undetermined. The CDR3 length is 16 residues. The germline V gene encodes CDR1 SEHNR and CDR2 FQNEAQ (reference sequence). Trimming shortened V by 6 bases and J by 2 bases, and 14 bases separated the two germline ends. Here the CDR3 DNA reads TGTGCCAGCAGTTTCGATCCGGTAGCTGGGGCCAACGTCCTGACTTTC. Protein sequence: CASSFDPVAGANVLTF.

The J gene is TRBJ2-1, the V gene TRBV11-1; 11 bases align to TRBD1. Germline V gene lookup returns CDR1 SGHAT and CDR2 FQDESV (reference sequence). The ends lost 4 bases at V and 6 bases at J; junction bases unmatched: 5. The CDR3 sequence is 15 residues long. CDR3 in amino acids: CASSYPGQGVNEQFF. CDR3 sequence (DNA): TGTGCCAGCAGCTACCCGGGACAGGGGGTCAATGAGCAGTTCTTC.

V usage is TRBV5-4 and J usage is TRBJ2-5; 7 bases are shared with TRBD1. The closer fit of TRBJ2-7 to the DNA end suggests the J call may be wrong. The CDR3 is made up of 14 amino acids. Germline V CDR1 and CDR2: SGHNT, YYREEE (reference sequence). CDR3: CASSRRQGSYEQYF. CDR3 in DNA: TGTGCCAGCAGCCGGCGACAGGGAAGCTACGAGCAGTACTTC.

The rearrangement joins TRBV5-1 to TRBJ1-1, with D possibly matching TRBD1 (5 bases). The CDR3 runs to 13 residues. Per the germline V gene, CDR1 is SGHRS and CDR2 is YFSETQ. Trimming left V 10 bases short and J 7 bases short, with 20 bases between. This CDR3 reads CAGSLDADSEAFF. The CDR3 region has the DNA TGCGCCGGTTCCCTGGACGCCGACAGTGAAGCTTTCTTT.

This clone was detected a few times. Other DNA sequences in this specimen translate into the identical CDR3. V usage is TRBV5-4 and J usage is TRBJ2-7; weak D call: TRBD1 (5 bases). The CDR3 contains 12 residues. CDR1 is SGHNT and CDR2 is YYREEE in the germline V gene (reference sequence). Trimming took off 2 bases at V and 3 bases at J, with 6 bases between the two ends. The CDR3 loop reads CASSFDSYEQYF. The CDR3 DNA is TGTGCCAGCAGCTTCGACAGCTACGAGCAGTACTTC.

This clone turned up a few times. The CDR3 coding sequence is TGTGCCAGCAGCTTAACCGGGACAACGAGAGGCAGCTCCTATAATTCACCCCTCCACTTT. Its translation is CASSLTGTTRGSSYNSPLHF. The chain is built from TRBV7-3 and TRBJ1-6; D may be TRBD1 (6 bases). This CDR3 region has 20 residues. V lost 0 bases, J lost 0 bases, and 18 bases lay in between. Per germline, CDR1 SGHTA and CDR2 FQGTGA.

This clone appeared a few times. This sequence joins TRBV4-3 and TRBJ1-2; D not resolved. This CDR3 comprises 15 residues. Germline assignment: CDR1 LGHNA and CDR2 YSLEER. The germline V and J ends were trimmed by 4 bases and 0 bases, with 12 bases remaining between them. The CDR3 region is CASSLARSANYGYTF. CDR3 DNA: TGCGCCAGCAGCCTAGCTAGATCAGCTAACTATGGCTACACCTTC.

This clone was picked up a small number of times. V is TRBV2 and J is TRBJ2-7, with a tentative D call TRBD2 (5 bases). From germline, CDR1 is SNHLY and CDR2 FYNNEI. Trimming left V 7 bases short and J 2 bases short, with 12 bases between. The length of the CDR3 is 13 residues. Written as DNA, the CDR3 is TGTGCCAGCACCACGGGGTCCGCCTACGAGCAGTACTTC. It is translated as CASTTGSAYEQYF. Together with reference TRBV2 and TRBJ2-7, the CDR3 gives the full variable domain: EPEVTQTPSHQVTQMGQEVILRCVPISNHLYFYWYRQILGQKVEFLVSFYNNEISEKSEIFDDQFSVERPDGSNFTLKIRSTKLEDSAMYFCASTTGSAYEQYFGPGTRLTVT.

This CDR3 is CASSRTPSGEQYF. The CDR3 DNA reads as TGCGCCAGCAGCAGAACACCCTCAGGTGAGCAGTACTTC. V gene TRBV5-1 combines with J gene TRBJ2-7; no definite D call. V gave up 4 bases and J gave up 7 bases, with 15 bases separating them. The CDR3 runs to 13 residues. Per the germline V gene, CDR1 is SGHRS and CDR2 is YFSETQ.

This clone was seen only a few times. This chain connects TRBV7-9 to TRBJ2-1; maybe TRBD1 (5 bases). CDR3 size: 15 residues. Germline assignment: CDR1 SEHNR and CDR2 FQNEAQ (reference sequence). The V end lost 1 base, the J end lost 0 bases, and 7 bases lay between the germline ends. The CDR3 reads CASSLDRSSYNEQFF. CDR3 nucleotide sequence: TGTGCCAGCAGCTTAGACAGGAGCTCCTACAATGAGCAGTTCTTC.

This clone was seen repeatedly, ten times or more. The rearrangement joins TRBV7-9 to TRBJ2-7; D uncertain. The CDR3 has 11 amino acids. V was pared by 5 bases and J by 3 bases, with 5 bases between. Looked up from germline, CDR1 is SEHNR and CDR2 is FQNEAQ (reference sequence). Here the CDR3 reads CASSPLYEQYF. CDR3 sequence (DNA): TGTGCCAGCAGCCCCCTCTACGAGCAGTACTTC.

A few counts support this clone. This sequence joins TRBV9 and TRBJ2-4, with 7 bases lining up with TRBD2. Trimming took 0 bases from V and 8 from J; bases not matched to a gene: 5. The CDR3 is 14 residues long. Germline CDR1 is SGDLS and CDR2 is YYNGEE. The CDR3 loop reads CASSVGGGRDIQYF. In nucleotides, the CDR3 is TGTGCCAGCAGCGTAGGCGGCGGGAGAGACATTCAGTACTTC.

This clone was observed a few times. The genes are TRBV6-1 and TRBJ2-7; 14 nucleotides agree with TRBD2. CDR3 length equals 15 residues. The germline V gene encodes CDR1 MNHNS and CDR2 SASEGT. V dropped 0 bases and J dropped 7; count of bases not matched to a gene: 2. CDR3 sequence reads: CASSEATSGRGEQYF. The CDR3 DNA reads TGTGCCAGCAGTGAAGCGACTAGCGGGAGGGGGGAGCAGTACTTC.

The chain recombines TRBV18 with TRBJ1-5; D is possibly TRBD1 (5 bases). V was trimmed by 0 bases and J by 8 bases, leaving 11 bases between them. From germline, CDR1 is KGHSH and CDR2 LQKENI. This CDR3 comprises 14 residues. In DNA, the CDR3 is TGTGCCAGCTCACCACCTCCGGGGGTGGAGCCCCAGCATTTT. Residues: CASSPPPGVEPQHF.

This clone appeared many times. This rearrangement joins TRBV28 to TRBJ1-1; possible D gene TRBD1, 5 bases. Germline V gives CDR1 MDHEN, CDR2 SYDVKM. The CDR3 consists of 13 residues. V was clipped by 3 bases and J by 4 bases, with 9 bases between them. The CDR3 DNA follows: TGTGCCAGCAGTTTCCAGGGTGTCACTGAAGCTTTCTTT. Protein sequence: CASSFQGVTEAFF.

This clone was counted only a few times. The junction departs from germline at one end; a sequencing error may be responsible. V gene TRBV2 combines with J gene TRBJ2-3; 11 bases align to TRBD2. The CDR3 covers 15 residues. From germline, CDR1 is SNHLY and CDR2 FYNNEI. CDR3 bases: TGTGCCAGCAGCGAAGGTAGCGGGAGGGCTGATACGCAGTATTTT. It yields the protein CASSEGSGRADTQYF.